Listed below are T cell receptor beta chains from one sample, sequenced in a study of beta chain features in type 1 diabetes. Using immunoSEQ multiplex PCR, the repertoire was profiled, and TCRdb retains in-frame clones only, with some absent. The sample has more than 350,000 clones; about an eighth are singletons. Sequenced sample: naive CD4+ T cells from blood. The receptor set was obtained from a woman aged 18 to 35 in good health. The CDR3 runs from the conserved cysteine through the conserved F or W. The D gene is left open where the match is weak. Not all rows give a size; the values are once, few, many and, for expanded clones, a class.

CASGRASNTIYF,TGTGCCAGCGGCAGGGCAAGCAACACCATATATTTT,-,-,TRBJ1-3,12,TRBV14
CSVEGGQGTEAFF,TGCAGCGTTGAAGGAGGACAGGGCACTGAAGCTTTCTTT,TRBD1,few,TRBJ1-1,13,TRBV29-1
CASSSGYPGQSYF,TGTGCCAGCAGCTCAGGCTACCCGGGACAGTCGTACTTC,TRBD1,many,TRBJ2-5,13,TRBV7-2
CASSMTVHEQFF,TGTGCCAGCAGCATGACAGTCCATGAGCAGTTCTTC,-,-,TRBJ2-1,12,TRBV5-5
CASSRTDQGTQYF,TGTGCCAGCAGTAGGACAGATCAAGGGACCCAGTACTTC,-,-,TRBJ2-5,13,TRBV6-6
CASSQERISGNTIYF,TGTGCCAGCAGCCAAGAGCGGATCTCTGGAAACACCATATATTTT,-,few,TRBJ1-3,15,TRBV4-2
CASGQTDRIYGYTF,TGTGCCAGCGGACAGACGGACAGGATCTATGGCTACACCTTC,TRBD1,-,TRBJ1-2,14,TRBV28
CASSQSAKNIQYF,TGTGCCAGCAGCCAGTCAGCCAAAAACATTCAGTACTTC,-,-,TRBJ2-4,13,TRBV6-5
CASSPTGLQETQYF,TGTGCCAGCAGCCCGACTGGGCTACAAGAGACCCAGTACTTC,-,few,TRBJ2-5,14,TRBV7-8
CAISLGSPNEQFF,TGTGCCATCAGCCTTGGGTCACCTAATGAGCAGTTCTTC,-,few,TRBJ2-1,13,TRBV10-3
CASSRDSF,TGCGCCAGCAGTCGGGATTCGTTC,-,many,TRBJ2-7,8,TRBV23-1
CASSVDSRRTQEAFF,TGTGCCAGCAGCGTAGATAGCAGGCGGACCCAAGAAGCTTTCTTT,-,-,TRBJ1-1,15,TRBV9
CASSQVGSAETQYF,TGTGCCAGCAGCCAAGTAGGTAGCGCGGAGACCCAGTACTTC,-,few,TRBJ2-5,14,TRBV14
CASSYDTEAFF,TGTGCCAGCAGTTACGACACTGAAGCTTTCTTT,-,few,TRBJ1-1,11,TRBV2
CASSLQTGANVLTF,TGTGCCAGCAGCCTCCAAACTGGGGCCAACGTCCTGACTTTC,-,-,TRBJ2-6,14,TRBV6-6
CASRRGDESEQFF,TGTGCCAGCAGACGCGGGGATGAGAGTGAGCAGTTCTTC,-,-,TRBJ2-1,13,TRBV27
CASSLALTNYGYTF,TGTGCCAGCAGCTTAGCGCTGACGAACTATGGCTACACCTTC,-,-,TRBJ1-2,14,TRBV7-8
CASSRGQGAHTGYTF,TGTGCCAGCAGCAGAGGACAGGGGGCGCATACCGGCTACACCTTC,TRBD1,-,TRBJ1-2,15,TRBV28
CASSLDRGIGNTIYF,TGCGCCAGCAGCCTCGACAGGGGAATTGGAAACACCATATATTTT,TRBD1,few,TRBJ1-3,15,TRBV4-1
CAWSAPSGTLLGAFF,TGTGCCTGGAGTGCCCCTAGCGGGACCCTTCTGGGGGCTTTCTTT,-,-,TRBJ1-1,15,TRBV30
CASSLGLAGTYEQYF,TGTGCCAGCAGCTTAGGACTAGCGGGGACCTACGAGCAGTACTTC,TRBD2,few,TRBJ2-7,15,TRBV7-2
CASSLDKTSSTDTQYF,TGTGCCAGCAGCTTGGATAAGACTAGCTCCACAGATACGCAGTATTTT,TRBD2,-,TRBJ2-3,16,TRBV7-9